This passage covers 8 T cell receptor beta chains from one sample sequenced in a study of beta chain features in type 1 diabetes. Sequencing targeted expressed TCRB transcripts, as all isolated RNA had been reverse transcribed. Method: immunoSEQ multiplex PCR; TCRdb's copy keeps in-frame clones and lacks some. This table holds 600,000 to 650,000 clones, about 16% found once. Specimen: naive CD4+ T cells from blood. These receptor sequences come from a man aged 18-30 years in good health.

Here the CDR3 DNA reads TGTGCCAGCAGTTCCGGACAGGGAGGTGGCTACACCTTC. Translated, it gives CASSSGQGGGYTF. The V call is TRBV13, the J call TRBJ1-2; TRBD1 matches at 8 bases. V lost 6 bases and J lost 7; bases outside the gene matches: 7. CDR1 is PRHDT, CDR2 FYEKMQ, per germline (reference sequence). This CDR3 is 13 amino acids long.

The V call is TRBV6-5, the J call TRBJ1-1; D is unclear. V dropped 7 bases and J dropped 4 bases, with 16 bases sitting between them. CDR3 length: 14 amino acids. Germline-derived CDR1 and CDR2 are MNHEY and SVGAGI. The DNA of the CDR3 is TGTGCCAGCATCTCGTCATCAGGTGGCACTGAAGCTTTCTTT. Protein: CASISSSGGTEAFF.

This chain links TRBV5-4 with TRBJ1-5; 8 bases agree with TRBD1. This CDR3 has 14 amino acids. Germline V gene lookup returns CDR1 SGHNT and CDR2 YYREEE (reference sequence). Trimming at V came to 5 bases and at J to 3 bases, leaving 4 bases not matched to a gene. The CDR3, as DNA: TGTGCCAGCAGGAAACAGGGGGACAATCAGCCCCAGCATTTT. This gives the protein CASRKQGDNQPQHF. The full variable domain, with the rest looked up from reference TRBV5-4 and TRBJ1-5, is ETGVTQSPTHLIKTRGQQVTLRCSSQSGHNTVSWYQQALGQGPQFIFQYYREEENGRGNFPPRFSGLQFPNYSSELNVNALELDDSALYLCASRKQGDNQPQHFGDGTRLSIL.

This clone occurred a few times. This chain uses TRBV29-1 with TRBJ1-2, with TRBD1 matching over 9 bases. Trimming cost V 6 bases and J 2 bases; bases outside gene matches: 7. Germline CDR1 reads SQVTM; CDR2 reads ANQGSEA. This CDR3 spans 14 amino acids. The CDR3 sequence is CSVGTGQRNYGYTF. For the CDR3, the DNA is TGCAGCGTGGGGACAGGGCAAAGAAACTATGGCTACACCTTC.

The gene calls are TRBV7-6 and TRBJ1-4, with 7 bases matching TRBD1. V shed 5 bases and J 2 bases; nucleotides not matched to a gene: 8. Germline V gene lookup returns CDR1 SGHVS and CDR2 FNYEAQ. The CDR3 consists of 16 residues. CDR3 amino acids: CASSNPTGATNEKLFF. The DNA for the CDR3 is TGTGCCAGCAGCAACCCAACAGGGGCCACTAATGAAAAACTGTTTTTT.

This clone showed up just a few times. The J gene is TRBJ1-6, the V gene TRBV6-5; D not certain. CDR1 MNHEY and CDR2 SVGAGI come from the germline V gene. V dropped 6 bases and J dropped 10 bases, with 10 bases sitting between them. CDR3 length: 12 residues. The CDR3 sequence: CASRSPKSPLHF. The DNA of the CDR3 is TGTGCCAGCAGGTCCCCCAAATCACCCCTCCACTTT.

The CDR3 coding sequence is TGTGCCAGCAGTGTGACAGGACTGAATTCACCCCTCCACTTT. It yields the protein CASSVTGLNSPLHF. V and J are TRBV2 and TRBJ1-6; D might be TRBD1 (6 bases). Trimming left V 4 bases short and J 7 bases short, with 11 bases between. This CDR3 region has 14 residues. Germline V lookup: CDR1 SNHLY, CDR2 FYNNEI.

This clone has more than one count but fewer than ten. This chain connects TRBV5-1 to TRBJ2-7; D might be TRBD1 or TRBD2, each matching 5 bases. CDR1 and CDR2 from the germline V gene are SGHRS and YFSETQ. V was shortened by 3 bases and J by 3 bases, with 16 bases between the two germline ends. The CDR3 has 15 amino acids. Here the CDR3 reads CASSSGTELVYEQYF. For the CDR3, the DNA is TGCGCCAGCAGCTCGGGGACCGAGCTTGTCTACGAGCAGTACTTC.